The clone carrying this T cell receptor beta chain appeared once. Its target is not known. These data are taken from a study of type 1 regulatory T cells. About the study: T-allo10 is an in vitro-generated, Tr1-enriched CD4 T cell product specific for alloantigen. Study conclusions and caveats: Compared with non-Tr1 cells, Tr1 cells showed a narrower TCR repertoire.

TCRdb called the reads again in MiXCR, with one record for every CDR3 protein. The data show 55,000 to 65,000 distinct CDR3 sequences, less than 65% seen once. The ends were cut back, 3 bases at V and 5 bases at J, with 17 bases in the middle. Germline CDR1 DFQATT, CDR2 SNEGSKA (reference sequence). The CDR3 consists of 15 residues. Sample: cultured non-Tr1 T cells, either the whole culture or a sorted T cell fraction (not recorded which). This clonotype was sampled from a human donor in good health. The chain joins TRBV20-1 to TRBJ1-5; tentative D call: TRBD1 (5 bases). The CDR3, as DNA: TGCAGTGCTAGCCCCGCGGGGCGGCACGATCAGCCCCAGCATTTT. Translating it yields CSASPAGRHDQPQHF.